The sequence of this T cell receptor delta chain was determined in a study of gamma-delta chains in newborns, infants, children. The wider study: Microbial exposure reportedly drives polyclonal innate γδ T cell expansion after birth.

TCRdb used CATT to re-call clones from the reads. The sample lists 1,500 to 2,000 delta-chain clones; under 45% were seen once. By share, this clone ranks as large. This CDR3 is 16 amino acids long. J was trimmed by 4 bases and V by 3 bases; bases with no gene match: 9. Germline V gene data show CDR1 as GEAIGNYY and CDR2 as EKD. The sample consisted of blood. This sequence was found in a child who had a fever. J is TRDJ1 and V is TRDV2; 11 bases are shared with TRDD3. This CDR3 reads CACDQLLGDKFDKLIF. DNA for the CDR3: TGTGCCTGTGACCAGTTACTGGGGGATAAGTTCGATAAACTCATCTTT.